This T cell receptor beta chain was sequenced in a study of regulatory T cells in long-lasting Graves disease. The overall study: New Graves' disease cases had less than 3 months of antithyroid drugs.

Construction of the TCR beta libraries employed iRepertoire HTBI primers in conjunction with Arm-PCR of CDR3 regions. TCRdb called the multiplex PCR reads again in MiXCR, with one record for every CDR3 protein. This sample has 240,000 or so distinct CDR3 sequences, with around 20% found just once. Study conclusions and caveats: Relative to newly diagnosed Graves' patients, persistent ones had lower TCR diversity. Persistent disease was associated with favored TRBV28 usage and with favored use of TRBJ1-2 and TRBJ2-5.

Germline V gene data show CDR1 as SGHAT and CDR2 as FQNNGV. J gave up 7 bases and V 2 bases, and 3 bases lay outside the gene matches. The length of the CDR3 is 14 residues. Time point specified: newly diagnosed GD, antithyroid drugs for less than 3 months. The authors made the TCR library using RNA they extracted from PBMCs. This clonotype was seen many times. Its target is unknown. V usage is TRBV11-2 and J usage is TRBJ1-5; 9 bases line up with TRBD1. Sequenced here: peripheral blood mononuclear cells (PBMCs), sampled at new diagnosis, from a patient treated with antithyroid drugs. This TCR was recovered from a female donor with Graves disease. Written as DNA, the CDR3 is TGTGCCAGCAGCTTAACAGGGGGCGAACAGCCCCAGCATTTT. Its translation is CASSLTGGEQPQHF.